This TCR beta chain was found in a study of brain T cells in children with intractable seizures. A remark on this clone: Antigen specificity is unknown.

Study-wide results and caveats: Viral specificity was inferred only from CDR3 similarity; HCMV serostatus was unknown. Absence of clones before surgery may stem from lower sequencing depth.

The time point denotes: blood from clinic visit 5 months post-surgery; TSC patient then seizure free. Only cases whose brain tissue showed the highest T cell transcript signatures were sequenced. Pre-surgery treatment included at least one anti-epileptic drug. CDR3 length equals 16 residues. Germline CDR1 is MGHRA and CDR2 is YSYEKL. J lost 0 bases, V lost 0 bases, and 5 bases had no gene match. The assay was immunoSEQ multiplex PCR, and TCRdb's table has in-frame clones only and misses some. Among 340,000 or so clones listed, over 90% were seen once. The chain is built from TRBV4-1 and TRBJ2-7, with 7 bases matching TRBD1. This TCR came from a boy in the first two years of life with tuberous sclerosis and intractable seizures. The source material was peripheral blood, sampled 4 to 6 months after surgery. CDR3 sequence: CASSQEDRARSYEQYF. For the CDR3, the DNA is TGCGCCAGCAGCCAAGAAGACAGGGCCCGCTCCTACGAGCAGTACTTC.